These T cell receptor beta chains were read from a single sample in a study of blood T cells in healthy people across ages. MiXCR, applied by TCRdb to the 5' RACE reads, yields one record per CDR3 protein. The sample lists 1.6 million or so distinct CDR3 sequences; around 36% were seen once. Sequenced sample: blood. The receptors derive from a woman in her 30s in good health. Both conserved end residues are part of each CDR3. D genes are given only for firm matches. Rows give clone size only sometimes, using once, few, many, or a class for an expanded clone.

D gene,clone size,J gene,V gene,CDR3 DNA,CDR3 protein
TRBD2,.,TRBJ2-3,TRBV12-3/TRBV12-4,TGTGCCAGCAGCTTAGCGGGGTTGGAAGATACGCAGTATTTT,CASSLAGLEDTQYF
.,once,TRBJ2-3,TRBV6-6,TGTGCCAGCGATAGGACTCCCGGGGCAGATACGCAGTATTTT,CASDRTPGADTQYF
.,many,TRBJ2-3,TRBV5-1,TGCGCCAGCAGCTTGGGGCATCCTAGCACAGATACGCAGTATTTT,CASSLGHPSTDTQYF
.,.,TRBJ1-2,TRBV9,TGTGCCAGCAGCGTAGGAGGCCTTAACTATGGCTACACCTTC,CASSVGGLNYGYTF
.,.,TRBJ2-7,TRBV5-5,TGTGCCAGCAGCTCCACTTTACGTGGGTCCTCCTACGAGCAGTACTTC,CASSSTLRGSSYEQYF
TRBD2,.,TRBJ2-1,TRBV6-5,TGTGCCAGCAGTTACTCGAGGTCTTCTAGCGGGGGCAGGTTTTACAATGAGCAGTTCTTC,CASSYSRSSSGGRFYNEQFF
TRBD1,.,TRBJ2-7,TRBV18,TGTGCCAGCTCACCTGGGACAGGGGAGTCCGAGCAGTACTTC,CASSPGTGESEQYF
.,few,TRBJ1-2,TRBV2,TGTGCCAGCAGTGAAGCGTTGGCAGGGTCCTATGGCTACACCTTC,CASSEALAGSYGYTF
TRBD2,.,TRBJ2-7,TRBV5-1,TGCGCCAGCAGCCCGGGACTAGCGGGAGGTCTCTACGAGCAGTACTTC,CASSPGLAGGLYEQYF
TRBD1,.,TRBJ1-2,TRBV20-1,TGCAGTGCTAGTCCCAGGGGGCATGGCTACACCTTC,CSASPRGHGYTF
.,.,TRBJ2-5,TRBV29-1,TGCAGCGTTGGTTTAGGGGAGGAGACCCAGTACTTC,CSVGLGEETQYF
TRBD1,once,TRBJ1-2,TRBV20-1,TGCAGTGCTACCCAAACTGCGGACAGGGGGCAAATTTATGGCTACACCTTC,CSATQTADRGQIYGYTF
TRBD2,few,TRBJ2-7,TRBV20-1,TGCAGTGCTAAAGCGTCGGGACTAGCGGGAATCGAGCAGTACTTC,CSAKASGLAGIEQYF
.,few,TRBJ2-5,TRBV6-1,TGTGCCAGCTGGAGTAGCGTGGGGCAAGAGACCCAGTACTTC,CASWSSVGQETQYF
.,few,TRBJ2-7,TRBV20-1,TGCAGTGCTAGAGGACAGGAGGTCTACGAGCAGTACTTC,CSARGQEVYEQYF
TRBD1,many,TRBJ2-1,TRBV29-1,TGCAGCGTAGGGACAGGGGGACACAATGAGCAGTTCTTC,CSVGTGGHNEQFF
.,.,TRBJ2-3,TRBV12-3/TRBV12-4,TGTGCCAGCAGCCCACGTAGGCTAACCACAGATACGCAGTATTTT,CASSPRRLTTDTQYF
.,.,TRBJ1-2,TRBV10-3,TGTGCCATCAGGGAAACCGAACAGGGTTCTGGCTACACCTTC,CAIRETEQGSGYTF
.,.,TRBJ2-1,TRBV6-5,TGTGCCAGCAGGTACTCTTCTTGGTCAGGGCAGTTCTTC,CASRYSSWSGQFF
TRBD2,.,TRBJ2-3,TRBV2,TGTGCCACTGGGACTAGCGGGATGAGCGCAGATACGCAGTATTTT,CATGTSGMSADTQYF
.,.,TRBJ1-1,TRBV6-4,TGTGCCAGCTCCCCTGACATGGGCAGATCTGAAGCTTTCTTT,CASSPDMGRSEAFF
.,.,TRBJ1-2,TRBV6-5,TGTGCCAGCAGTTACGCAGGGGAGAACTATGGCTACACCTTC,CASSYAGENYGYTF
.,.,TRBJ1-1,TRBV20-1,TGCAGTGCTCCAAAACACCCTATGAACACTGAAGCTTTCTTT,CSAPKHPMNTEAFF
TRBD1,.,TRBJ1-2,TRBV20-1,TGCAGTGCTAGAGATCGGGCCAGGGGGCTAGACTATGGCTACACCTTC,CSARDRARGLDYGYTF
.,.,TRBJ2-4,TRBV27,TGTGCCAGCAGTTTGTGGGGCCCAAAAAACATTCAGTACTTC,CASSLWGPKNIQYF
TRBD1,.,TRBJ1-2,TRBV7-2,TGTGCCAGCAGCTTAACGAGAAGGACGGGGGACAGGGGCTATGGCTACACCTTC,CASSLTRRTGDRGYGYTF
TRBD2,.,TRBJ2-5,TRBV4-2,TGTGCCAGCAGCCACTTAGCGGGGGGGCAAGAGACCCAGTACTTC,CASSHLAGGQETQYF
.,few,TRBJ1-5,TRBV18,TGTGCCAGCTCATCTTCAGGCTATAGCAATCAGCCCCAGCATTTT,CASSSSGYSNQPQHF
.,.,TRBJ2-1,TRBV4-1,TGCGCCAGCAGCCAAGGGGAGGATAACAATGAGCAGTTCTTC,CASSQGEDNNEQFF
.,.,TRBJ2-2,TRBV7-6,TGTGCCAGCAGCTTAGTAAGCAGGGTCCGAAACACCGGGGAGCTGTTTTTT,CASSLVSRVRNTGELFF
TRBD1,.,TRBJ1-1,TRBV3-1,TGTGCCAGCAGCCTAGAAGGGGGCCCTGAAGCTTTCTTT,CASSLEGGPEAFF
.,.,TRBJ1-5,TRBV20-1,TGCAGTGCTAGGGCCGAGACAGCCACGAATCAGCCCCAGCATTTT,CSARAETATNQPQHF
.,many,TRBJ2-7,TRBV25-1,TGTGCCAGCAGTGAATACAGGGGAGGGGAGCAGTACTTC,CASSEYRGGEQYF
.,few,TRBJ1-1,TRBV7-9,TGTGCCAGCAGCTCCACGAGGGGGGGTATCACTGAAGCTTTCTTT,CASSSTRGGITEAFF
.,many,TRBJ2-4,TRBV25-1,TGTGCCAGCAGTGAGGGCTGGGCAAACAAAAACATTCAGTACTTC,CASSEGWANKNIQYF
.,.,TRBJ1-5,TRBV6-1,TGTGCCAGCAGTGGGACCCCACCCTATAGCAATCAGCCCCAGCATTTT,CASSGTPPYSNQPQHF
.,.,TRBJ1-5,TRBV7-9,TGTGCCAGCAGCTTGGGAACCGGGCGAAATAGTCAGCCCCAGCATTTT,CASSLGTGRNSQPQHF
TRBD2,few,TRBJ2-7,TRBV5-6,TGTGCCAGCAGCTTGGCCAGCGGGAGGAGCCACGAGCAGTACTTC,CASSLASGRSHEQYF
.,few,TRBJ2-7,TRBV15,TGTGCCACCAGCAGCCCCGGGGACGCTGGCTACGAGCAGTACTTC,CATSSPGDAGYEQYF
.,few,TRBJ1-2,TRBV20-1,TGCAGTGCCCTAAATACGGGGTATGGCTACACCTTC,CSALNTGYGYTF
TRBD1,few,TRBJ2-5,TRBV4-2,TGTGCCAGCAGCCCCAGGGACAGGGGGTTATGGGAGACCCAGTACTTC,CASSPRDRGLWETQYF
.,.,TRBJ1-4,TRBV12-3/TRBV12-4,TGTGCCAGCAGTGGCCGGCGGGGGGATGGAACTAATGAAAAACTGTTTTTT,CASSGRRGDGTNEKLFF
.,.,TRBJ2-2,TRBV24-1,TGTGCCACCAGTGATCCAAAGATTTACACCGGGGAGCTGTTTTTT,CATSDPKIYTGELFF
.,.,TRBJ2-5,TRBV7-6,TGTGCCAGCAGCTTAGGACACCTAGAGACCCAGTACTTC,CASSLGHLETQYF
TRBD2,.,TRBJ2-1,TRBV5-1,TGCGCCAGCAGCTTGTCAAGAATTGGGACTAGACTCCACAATGAGCAGTTCTTC,CASSLSRIGTRLHNEQFF